What follows describes a single T cell receptor beta chain. Its antigen remains unidentified. CDR1 is MNHEY and CDR2 is SMNVEV in the germline V gene (reference sequence). The length of the CDR3 is 16 residues. V was clipped by 1 base and J by 6 bases, with 13 bases between them. TCRdb keeps only in-frame clones here, not all; method: immunoSEQ multiplex PCR. The table records 150,000 or so clones, less than 90% of them present only once. The data were taken from a study of T cell responses to AZD1222 COVID-19 vaccine. The study's findings and limits: The study found Spike-specific TCR breadth and depth rose after two AZD1222 doses. The donor group comprised mostly white British people and more females; the analysis possibly underestimated clonal diversity.

The sample in question was peripheral blood, obtained on day 0 of AZD1222 vaccination. This receptor was obtained from an adult in good health. The chain joins TRBV27 to TRBJ1-6; D is unresolved. The DNA for the CDR3 is TGTGCCAGCAGTTTATACCGGGGATCTCCTAATTCACCCCTCCACTTT. Protein product: CASSLYRGSPNSPLHF.